The T cell receptor beta chain under discussion was sequenced for a study of blood T cells in healthy people across ages (dated by TCRdb to about 2015). Turning to the overall study: In model experiments, template switching captured roughly one uniquely barcoded TCR beta cDNA molecule for every two T cells. The study measured age-related changes in TCR beta repertoire diversity using deep sequencing normalized with unique cDNA molecular identifiers. The donors were divided into four age groups: young (average about 15 years), middle-aged (approximately 39), aged (under 70) and long-lived (82). Using the same blood draw, the study looked at two additional independent replicas of 1 million unique cDNA reads for two donors, one aged 18 to 30 and the other aged 80 or older.

Donors were a few dozen systemically healthy Caucasian individuals from Russia aged roughly 6 to 90 years. Each donor gave approximately 10 milliliters of peripheral blood, collected into EDTA-treated Vacutainer tubes. PBMCs were isolated by Ficoll-Paque density-gradient centrifugation, with at least 6 million obtained per sample. Total RNA, at least 5 micrograms per sample, was extracted from PBMCs with Trizol reagent. The percentages of naive CD45RAhigh/CD27high T cells were determined by flow cytometry on a PBMC aliquot from every donor. In its sample, this clonotype was seen a few times. Its antigen is currently not known. Base qualities are not provided; no much larger clone lies one nucleotide away. Preparation of the library involved 5' RACE. TCRdb shows the sequencer as Illumina HiSeq 2500. A second PCR of roughly 7 to 11 cycles was run with a J-beta primer mix and a sample-barcoded 5' primer. Each TCR beta cDNA molecule received a unique molecular identifier from a template-switch 5' adaptor carrying 12 random nucleotides. Each sample yielded at least 2.5 million CDR3-containing paired-end reads. All of the RNA was converted into first-strand cDNA using the Mint cDNA synthesis kit, with a TRBC-specific oligonucleotide serving as the primer. After uracil-DNA glycosylase treatment, a first 18-cycle PCR used universal primers M1SS and BC2_uni_R on all cDNA. Per the authors' processing: Each sample was normalized by randomly selecting 1 million high-quality reads, each carrying a distinct molecular identifier. Instead of being binned into consensus sequences, reads that shared molecular identifiers were thrown out. CDR3 identification, clonotype clustering and error correction used MiTCR with a Q25 quality threshold and the strictest error-elimination algorithm. A nonparametric unseen species model using Euler transformation provided a lower-bound estimate of total TCR beta diversity. The raw public data were reprocessed by TCRdb itself: fastp quality trimming at Q25, MiXCR clonotype calling, in-frame beta chains only. Under each unique CDR3 protein, matching rows form one entry showing the most common genes and DNA. None of the V and J calls come from the authors' own analysis; TCRdb made them. The sample records around 990,000 distinct CDR3 sequences, about 23% of which are singletons. Of the sample, around 0.7% falls within the top ten clones.

Spanning cysteine to phenylalanine, the CDR3 consists of 14 amino acids. Only the CDR3 region is kept as DNA, spanning 42 bases read in frame from base 1. The germline ends are 6 bases apart after V is trimmed by 0 bases and J by 0 bases. CDR1 and CDR2 (SGHDT, YYEEEE) derive from the germline V gene. Study-wide findings and limitations: The percentage of naive T cells measured by flow cytometry correlated strongly with observed TCR beta diversity. Bulk unsorted PBMC profiling prevented conclusive comparison of naive and antigen-experienced compartments. Estimates of total diversity based on one million sequenced T cells were considered lower bounds and underestimates. Donor CMV infection status was unknown, potentially confounding age-related changes in expanded clonotypes. Compared with the aged group, more naive CD4+ T cells, fewer expanded clones and increased TCR diversity were shown by the long-lived group, suggesting age selection. As age increased, observed TCR beta diversity per million T cells dropped in a roughly linear way, and a significant reduction was already evident by age about 40.

In addition, the sample was reused for a study of T cells of mothers and their children. That second report states: The donors were nine systemically healthy Caucasian individuals, made up of three mothers and their six children. cDNA synthesis used all of the extracted RNA, with approximately 1.4 ug of RNA in each 15 ul reaction. In the second PCR, the M1S primer introduced both the sample barcodes and 2-4 random nucleotides. Each mother yielded over 8.5 million TCR beta CDR3 reads and each child 3 million to 3.5 million reads. Thymic selection shapes the output of TCR recombination in a similar way in related and unrelated pairs, and inherited differences have a minor effect. Normalized repertoire overlap was always found to be slightly, but never significantly, higher in related mother-child pairs than in unrelated mother-child pairs. No persistent microchimeric T cell clones were detected, at a sensitivity of approximately 110 clones per million clonotypes. The study used deep NGS to compare TCR beta repertoires of mothers and children, seeking features distinguishing related mother-child pairs from unrelated individuals. The mean age was roughly 44 +/- 4 years for the mothers and approximately 11 +/- 4 years for the children. After adapter ligation was performed with NEBNext reagents, the libraries were sequenced on an Illumina HiSeq 2000 with 100+100 nt paired-end reads. To avoid cross-contamination, the mother libraries and the child libraries were prepared a month apart and sequenced in separate runs. For each donor, between 500,000 and 2,000,000 distinct TCR beta clonotypes were identified. Naive TCR beta clonotypes were estimated from low-frequency clonotypes matched to each donor's FACS-determined naive share, without sorting.

Sequenced material: blood. The chain joins TRBV5-6 to TRBJ1-2; the D gene identity is not certain. The TCR sequence derives from a girl aged 2 to 9 in good health. In nucleotides, the sequence is TGTGCCAGCAGCTTGGCATTTTCTAACTATGGCTACACCTTC. Its product reads: CASSLAFSNYGYTF.